The 31 T cell receptor beta chains presented below share a single source sample, sequenced in a study of shared clonotypes between healthy human individuals. The protocol was immunoSEQ multiplex PCR, while the TCRdb copy is restricted to in-frame clones and leaves out a portion. The table records approximately 460,000 clones, about 74% of them present only once. The sequenced sample consisted of PBMCs. These receptors came from a middle-aged woman in good health. Some clones in this sample may be carry-over from other donors' samples.

The genes are TRBV9 and TRBJ2-1; D gene ambiguous. Trimming took 0 bases from V and 8 from J, leaving 12 bases between them. Germline CDR1 SGDLS, CDR2 YYNGEE. The CDR3 is 14 residues long. CDR3 amino acids: CASSVEVKGDEQFF. The CDR3 bases are TGTGCCAGCAGCGTAGAGGTGAAGGGTGATGAGCAGTTCTTC.

This chain joins TRBV5-3 and TRBJ2-1; D perhaps matches TRBD2 (6 bases). TRBV5-3 is treated as an ORF (open reading frame) with a function not yet certain. Trimming left V 8 bases short and J 6 bases short, with 18 bases between. The CDR3 spans 14 residues. CDR3 loop: CARPFRRECNEQFF. CDR3 nucleotides: TGTGCCAGGCCTTTTAGACGGGAGTGCAATGAGCAGTTCTTC.

The chain employs TRBV28 and TRBJ2-7; TRBD1 matches at 9 bases. Germline trimming cut 4 bases from V and 5 bases from J; bases unmatched to any gene: 9. The CDR3 length is 15 residues. Germline values: CDR1 MDHEN, CDR2 SYDVKM. CDR3 region: CASSSTGTGFHEQYF. As DNA, the CDR3 is TGTGCCAGCAGTTCAACCGGGACAGGGTTCCACGAGCAGTACTTC.

The chain has TRBV9 and TRBJ2-1; 9 bases are shared with TRBD1. There are 16 residues in the CDR3. With V trimmed by 6 bases and J by 4 bases, 11 bases remained unmatched. Germline V gene data show CDR1 as SGDLS and CDR2 as YYNGEE. CDR3: CASTTLSGQGYNEQFF. The DNA of the CDR3 is TGTGCCAGCACGACATTATCGGGACAGGGTTACAATGAGCAGTTCTTC.

The sample holds one count of this clone. This rearrangement joins TRBV18 to TRBJ1-2; 7 bases are shared with TRBD1. The CDR3 has 15 amino acids. Germline CDR1 and CDR2: KGHSH and LQKENI. V was pared by 3 bases and J by 4 bases, with 8 bases of the junction left unmatched. This CDR3 is CASSPRGQAFYGYTF. CDR3 in DNA: TGTGCCAGCTCACCGCGAGGACAGGCTTTCTATGGCTACACCTTC.

The J gene is TRBJ2-5, the V gene TRBV5-4; TRBD2 agrees at 7 bases. V lost 4 bases and J lost 4; bases outside the gene matches: 10. Germline CDR1 reads SGHNT; CDR2 reads YYREEE (reference sequence). The length of the CDR3 is 15 residues. The CDR3 is CASSLGLSLGETQYF. In nucleotides, the CDR3 is TGTGCCAGCAGCCTGGGACTATCTTTGGGAGAGACCCAGTACTTC.

Remarks on this clone: A read error is likely here: a far larger clone is one base away. Likely a read error: the CDR3 ends without its conserved phenylalanine or tryptophan. This chain uses TRBV11-2 with TRBJ2-7, with 10 bases matching TRBD1. CDR1 and CDR2 (germline): SGHAT, FQNNGV. V shed 4 bases, J shed 3 bases, and the junction held 6 bases outside the gene matches. The CDR3 totals 15 residues. For the CDR3, the DNA is TGTGCCAGCAGCTCCTGGACAGGGGGTGTCTACGAGCAGTACTCC. It codes for CASSSWTGGVYEQYS.

Turning to this clone: Since a far larger clone is one base different, this is likely a read error. The rearrangement uses TRBV13 and TRBJ2-5; D gene unclear. Germline V CDR1 and CDR2: PRHDT, FYEKMQ (reference sequence). The CDR3 runs to 14 residues. The CDR3: CASSVGYATETQYF. CDR3 in DNA: TGTGCCAGCAGCGTAGGCTACGCGACAGAGACCCAGTACTTC.

This clone was observed a few times. V and J are TRBV27 and TRBJ2-1; 13 bases are shared with TRBD2. Unmatched junction bases numbered 7, after V lost 4 bases and J lost 7 bases. This CDR3 has 16 residues. Germline assignment: CDR1 MNHEY and CDR2 SMNVEV (reference sequence). The CDR3 sequence is CASSSPGTSGKNEQFF. CDR3 in DNA: TGTGCCAGCAGTTCCCCCGGGACTAGCGGGAAGAATGAGCAGTTCTTC.

About this clone itself: Given a far larger clone just one base away, this is likely a sequencing read error. This rearrangement joins TRBV4-1 to TRBJ1-1; no firm D call. V shed 1 base and J shed 7 bases, with 16 bases lying between them. The CDR3 is 15 residues long. The germline CDR1 and CDR2 sequences are MGHRA and YSYEKL. The CDR3: CASSQGLASKGEAFF. For the CDR3, the DNA is TGCGCCAGCAGCCAAGGTCTAGCGAGTAAGGGTGAAGCTTTCTTT.

The chain combines TRBV19 with TRBJ1-4, with 7 nucleotides matching TRBD1. The junction had 2 bases not matched to a gene; V was cut back by 3 bases and J by 4 bases. Looked up from germline, CDR1 is LNHDA and CDR2 is SQIVND (reference sequence). The CDR3 runs to 14 residues. This chain's CDR3 is CASSMGDSNEKLFF. CDR3 nucleotide sequence: TGTGCCAGTAGTATGGGGGACAGTAATGAAAAACTGTTTTTT.

V is TRBV5-8 and J is TRBJ2-6; D call uncertain. The CDR3 extends over 15 amino acids. The ends were cut back, 1 base at V and 4 bases at J, with 9 bases in the middle. The germline V gene encodes CDR1 SGHTS and CDR2 YDEGEE. The CDR3 DNA follows: TGTGCCAGCAGCTTGCAGAGTCTAGGGGCCAACGTCCTGACTTTC. Translated: CASSLQSLGANVLTF.

The chain carries TRBV7-3 and TRBJ2-1, with TRBD2 matching 15 bases. The CDR3 extends over 16 amino acids. V shed 4 bases, J shed 6 bases, and the junction held 4 bases outside the gene matches. CDR1 and CDR2 from the germline V gene are SGHTA and FQGTGA. Written as DNA, the CDR3 is TGTGCCAGCAGCTCTCGGACTAGCGGGAGGGCCAATGAGCAGTTCTTC. Translated: CASSSRTSGRANEQFF.

Written as DNA, the CDR3 is TGTGCCACCAGCAGAGCTTCGGCCGGGGGCTCTGGGGCCAACGTCCTGACTTTC. Translation gives CATSRASAGGSGANVLTF. This chain joins TRBV15 and TRBJ2-6; the D gene is possibly TRBD2 (6 bases). Per germline, CDR1 LNHNV and CDR2 YYDKDF (reference sequence). The CDR3 runs to 18 residues. V lost 1 base, J lost 0 bases, and 13 bases lay in between.

This clone was seen only a few times. One junction end disagrees with the germline gene, perhaps due to a read error. V and J are TRBV6-1 and TRBJ2-1; D may be TRBD2 (5 bases). Per germline, CDR1 MNHNS and CDR2 SASEGT. This CDR3 comprises 14 residues. The CDR3 is CAISEGSSYNEQFF. In DNA form, the CDR3 reads TGTGCCATCAGTGAAGGGAGCTCCTACAATGAGCAGTTCTTC.

Details on this clone: Sequence at one end of the junction differs from germline and may be a read error. V and J are TRBV14 and TRBJ2-7; D is unresolved. This CDR3 contains 12 residues. Germline loops: CDR1 SGHDN, CDR2 FVKESK. CDR3 nucleotide sequence: TGTGCCAGCAGCCAAACTGGGCGTGGGCATACCTTC. Its translation: CASSQTGRGHTF.

V gene TRBV7-2 combines with J gene TRBJ2-2; the D gene is possibly TRBD1 (5 bases). The CDR3 is 13 residues long. The germline V gene has CDR1 SGHTA and CDR2 FQGNSA. Deletions cut 2 bases from V and 4 bases from J, with 5 bases between. In DNA form, the CDR3 reads TGTGCCAGCAGCTTACAGGGCACCGGGGAGCTGTTTTTT. Encoded protein: CASSLQGTGELFF.

This clone was detected only a few times. The CDR3 region is CASSPWTSGDNEQFF. The CDR3 DNA is TGTGCCAGTAGTCCCTGGACTAGCGGCGACAATGAGCAGTTCTTC. The V call is TRBV19, the J call TRBJ2-1; 10 positions match TRBD2. The germline gives CDR1 LNHDA, CDR2 SQIVND (reference sequence). J lost 5 bases, V lost 5 bases, and 6 bases had no gene match. This CDR3 region has 15 residues.

Only a few counts were recorded for this clone. This rearrangement joins TRBV30 to TRBJ1-1, with 8 nucleotides matching TRBD1. Germline V CDR1 and CDR2: GTSNPN, SVGIG (reference sequence). The CDR3 is 12 amino acids. V lost 0 bases, J lost 13 bases, and 7 bases stayed unmatched. CDR3 region: CAWSVWQGAGFF. CDR3 sequence (DNA): TGTGCCTGGAGTGTATGGCAGGGGGCCGGTTTCTTT.

The rearrangement joins TRBV30 to TRBJ1-2; maybe TRBD1 (5 bases). V was trimmed by 3 bases and J by 8 bases, leaving 10 bases between them. Germline assignment: CDR1 GTSNPN and CDR2 SVGIG (reference sequence). This CDR3 is built from 11 residues. CDR3 amino acids: CAWRGVIGYTF. The CDR3 DNA reads TGTGCCTGGAGAGGGGTGATCGGCTACACCTTC.

Details on this clone: A far more abundant clone sits one base away, making this likely a read error. The CDR3 reads CASSRTGAADYEQYF. The CDR3, as DNA: TGTGCCAGCAGCCGGACAGGGGCGGCTGACTACGAGCAGTACTTC. V and J are TRBV28 and TRBJ2-7, with 9 bases fitting TRBD1. Per the germline V gene, CDR1 is MDHEN and CDR2 is SYDVKM. V lost 6 bases to trimming and J lost 3 bases; unmatched junction nucleotides: 9. This CDR3 spans 15 amino acids.

The rearrangement joins TRBV30 to TRBJ1-2, with no clear D. Per the germline V gene, CDR1 is GTSNPN and CDR2 is SVGIG (reference sequence). This CDR3 is built from 12 residues. Deletions cut 1 base from V and 8 bases from J, with 11 bases between. This CDR3 is CAWSAWSHGYTF. The CDR3, as DNA: TGTGCCTGGAGTGCGTGGTCCCACGGCTACACCTTC.

The chain's CDR3 is CASTTYSYEQYF. CDR3 DNA: TGTGCCAGCACCACCTACTCCTACGAGCAGTACTTC. The chain carries TRBV2 and TRBJ2-7; no firm D call. CDR1 is SNHLY, CDR2 FYNNEI, per germline. V lost 7 bases and J lost 0, with 7 bases in between. The CDR3 covers 12 residues.

In this sample, this clone turned up a few times. V is TRBV7-2 and J is TRBJ1-1; D gene uncertain. This CDR3 comprises 12 residues. Germline V gene data show CDR1 as SGHTA and CDR2 as FQGNSA. Deletions cut 2 bases from V and 0 bases from J, with 1 base between. CDR3 protein: CASSLMNTEAFF. As DNA, the CDR3 is TGTGCCAGCAGCTTAATGAACACTGAAGCTTTCTTT.

V gene TRBV4-3 combines with J gene TRBJ2-7; a weak D match, TRBD1 (5 bases). The CDR3 is made up of 15 amino acids. Germline CDR1 LGHNA, CDR2 YSLEER. V gave up 1 base and J gave up 4 bases, with 14 bases separating them. Written as DNA, the CDR3 is TGCGCCAGCAGCCAAGTGGGGCCCTTGGTGTACGAGCAGTACTTC. Encoded protein: CASSQVGPLVYEQYF.

The V gene is TRBV27, the J gene TRBJ2-7; 11 nucleotides align to TRBD2. The ends lost 2 bases at V and 5 bases at J; junction bases unmatched: 14. The germline V gene has CDR1 MNHEY and CDR2 SMNVEV (reference sequence). This CDR3 spans 18 amino acids. CDR3 sequence: CASSLNPHLLAGGHEQYF. The CDR3 nucleotides read TGTGCCAGCAGTTTAAACCCCCACCTCCTAGCGGGAGGCCACGAGCAGTACTTC.

V and J are TRBV23-1 and TRBJ1-4; unclear D gene. TRBV23-1 belongs to the ORF category, with a function that is uncertain. The CDR3 is 15 amino acids. The V and J ends lost 0 bases and 7 bases respectively, with 12 bases between them. As DNA, the CDR3 is TGCGCCAGCAGTCAATCGGGAGGTATTGGTGAAAAACTGTTTTTT. Translated, it gives CASSQSGGIGEKLFF.

The J gene is TRBJ1-1, the V gene TRBV5-6; 9 bases agree with TRBD1. Unmatched junction bases numbered 5, after V lost 3 bases and J lost 8 bases. The CDR3 consists of 13 residues. Looked up from germline, CDR1 is SGHDT and CDR2 is YYEEEE. CDR3 residues: CASSSGQGREAFF. In nucleotides, the CDR3 is TGTGCCAGCAGCTCGGGACAGGGTAGGGAAGCTTTCTTT.

This sequence joins TRBV5-1 and TRBJ1-6, with 8 bases matching TRBD1. Germline assignment: CDR1 SGHRS and CDR2 YFSETQ. The trim removed 3 bases at V and 1 base at J, leaving 3 bases unmatched. CDR3 length: 16 residues. CDR3 residues: CASSSGGESYNSPLHF. The CDR3, as DNA: TGCGCCAGCAGCTCAGGGGGCGAGTCCTATAATTCACCCCTCCACTTT.

This rearrangement joins TRBV5-1 to TRBJ2-3; perhaps TRBD1 as D (5 bases). This CDR3 spans 15 amino acids. The germline CDR1 and CDR2 sequences are SGHRS and YFSETQ. Deletions cut 6 bases from V and 5 bases from J, with 19 bases between. The CDR3 reads CASKGWAFVGDTQYF. CDR3 DNA sequence: TGCGCCAGCAAGGGGTGGGCATTTGTTGGAGATACGCAGTATTTT.

This clone was counted a single time. Given a far larger clone just one base away, this is likely a sequencing read error. This likely comes from a read error, as the CDR3 has no conserved phenylalanine or tryptophan at its end. This sequence joins TRBV4-1 and TRBJ2-3; D not resolved. With 2 bases removed from V and 6 bases from J, the gap between germline ends came to 12 bases. The germline CDR1 and CDR2 sequences are MGHRA and YSYEKL. CDR3 length: 14 residues. The CDR3: CASSQPGRFDTQYL. CDR3 nucleotides: TGCGCCAGCAGCCAACCAGGACGATTTGATACGCAGTATCTT.